This T cell receptor beta chain came from a study of T cell responses to AZD1222 COVID-19 vaccine. Study conclusions and caveats: White British people made up most donors, females outnumbered males, and clonal diversity was possibly underestimated. With dominance at 160-218 and 743-854, vaccine-associated CD4 TCRs spanned spike.

About this clone: Its specificity is unknown.

Here immunoSEQ multiplex PCR was the method, and the copy in TCRdb shows in-frame clones only, minus some. The sample records tens of thousands of clones, roughly four fifths being singletons. The CDR3 consists of 14 residues. V was shortened by 4 bases and J by 6 bases, with 15 bases between the two germline ends. Germline V CDR1 and CDR2: SQVTM, ANQGSEA. The source was peripheral blood, collected 28 days after the second AZD1222 dose. This clonotype originated in an adult who received the AZD1222 COVID-19 vaccine. The chain employs TRBV29-1 and TRBJ2-2; possibly TRBD2 for D (6 bases). The CDR3 nucleotides read TGCAGCGTTGCCCCCTCGCGGAGGGCCGGGGAGCTGTTTTTT. Protein product: CSVAPSRRAGELFF.